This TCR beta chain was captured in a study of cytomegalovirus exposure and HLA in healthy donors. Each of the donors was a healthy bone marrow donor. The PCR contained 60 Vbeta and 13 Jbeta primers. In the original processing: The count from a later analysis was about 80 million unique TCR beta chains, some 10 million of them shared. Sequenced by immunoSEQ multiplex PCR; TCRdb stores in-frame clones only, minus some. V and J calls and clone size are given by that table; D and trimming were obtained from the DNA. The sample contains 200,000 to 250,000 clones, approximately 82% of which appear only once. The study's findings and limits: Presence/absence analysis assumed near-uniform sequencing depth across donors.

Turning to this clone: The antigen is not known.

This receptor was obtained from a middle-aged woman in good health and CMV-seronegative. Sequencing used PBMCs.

The CDR3 DNA is TGCGCCAGCGGCCAGGGTAACTATGGCTACACCTTC. Translated, it gives CASGQGNYGYTF. The chain joins TRBV5-1 to TRBJ1-2; a weak D match, TRBD1 (5 bases). Germline V gene sequence: CDR1 SGHRS, CDR2 YFSETQ. The V end was cut by 7 bases, the J end by 1 base, with 8 bases between. The CDR3 consists of 12 residues.